Detailed here is one TCR beta chain. What it binds is not known. Sequencing used immunoSEQ multiplex PCR; TCRdb keeps in-frame clones, though not all of them. The data show 250,000 to 300,000 clones, around 92% seen once. The study pooled second doses at about 4 or about 12 weeks. The source of the sample is a study of T cell responses to AZD1222 COVID-19 vaccine. Findings and caveats of the study: After two AZD1222 doses, spike-specific TCR breadth and depth rose versus day 0.

The CDR3 spans 16 residues. Germline values: CDR1 SQVTM, CDR2 ANQGSEA. V shed 7 bases, J shed 0 bases, and the junction held 6 bases outside the gene matches. The chain uses TRBV29-1 and TRBJ2-1; TRBD2 aligns across 13 bases. The sequenced sample was peripheral blood, obtained 28 days after the second AZD1222 dose. This sequence was found in an adult who received the AZD1222 COVID-19 vaccine. The CDR3 coding sequence is TGCAGCGGATCGGGACTAGCGGGGCTCTCCTACAATGAGCAGTTCTTC. Protein sequence: CSGSGLAGLSYNEQFF.